This entry concerns a single T cell receptor beta chain. It lacks a known antigen. No clone much larger than this one lies a single base away; base qualities are absent. There are 14 amino acids in the CDR3, from cysteine to phenylalanine inclusive. The CDR3 DNA has 42 bases and is translated from base 1. Germline trimming amounts to 6 bases on V and 2 bases on J, with 5 as the count of junction bases outside the gene matches. CDR1 is given as LGHDT and CDR2 as YNNKEL, both from the germline V gene (reference sequence). This specimen belongs to a study of T cell responses to AZD1222 COVID-19 vaccine (dated by TCRdb to the early 2020s). Looking at the study overall: A total of 233 trial participants underwent TCR sequencing, of whom approximately 210 received two doses of AZD1222 and about 26 received two doses of the MenACWY control vaccine. Trial participants were enrolled by age into subgroups of 18-55, 56-69 and 70-plus years, and around 140, 26 and 57 TCR-sequenced participants, respectively, were included in these subgroups.

The paper as a whole reports these results and caveats: A significant rise in spike-specific TCR breadth and depth was observed after two AZD1222 doses relative to day 0 and relative to MenACWY recipients. The 56-69-year group was small, and its depth increase did not reach significance, likely because of low power. Epitopes outside the regions mutated in the B.1.351 and B.1.1.7 variants were reportedly recognized by nearly half of the unique spike-specific TCRs. The whole spike protein was spanned by vaccine-associated CD4 TCRs, and dominant responses were seen in regions 160-218 and 743-854. Participants were mostly white British and included more females than males, and it was suggested by the authors that clonal diversity may have been underestimated. Because no day 14 peak-response samples were available, the repertoires could be characterized only after the peak T cell response. Conclusions about previously exposed vaccinees are limited because only a handful of AZD1222 recipients were SARS-CoV-2 seropositive at baseline.

The CDR3 regions of human TCRbeta chains were analyzed by immunosequencing. Per the authors' processing: Repertoire TCRs were checked for matches against a reference library of SARS-CoV-2-specific TCRs that had been generated using the MIRA antigen-specificity platform. Breadth was defined as the fraction of unique TCRs that were SARS-CoV-2-associated. Depth was defined as the fraction of total T cells that were SARS-CoV-2-associated. Using the MIRA data, each spike-specific TCR was assigned both to the spike region to which the TCR was reactive and to a CD4 or CD8 class. Log10-transformed breadth and depth values were compared by one-way ANOVA with Sidak's multiple comparisons tests. TCRdb obtained this table from immuneACCESS and retained in-frame rearrangements with V and J assigned. These tables miss some clones; where compared with another copy, unresolved V genes account for less than half of the shortfall, and the remainder is unexplained. V and J calls and clone size follow that table, whereas D and trimming were derived from the DNA. The sample yields about 120,000 clones; about 85% were counted once. Over 2.5% of the sample is in the top ten clones.

The sample's time point, from its label and the paper: about 28 days (+/-7) after the second vaccine dose. AZD1222 recipients whose second dose came at about 4 weeks and those whose second dose came at about 12 weeks were combined into one group, since spike-specific TCR depth and breadth did not differ between the two schedules. Vaccinee samples were obtained from the UK trials COV001 and COV002, which included a single-blind randomized controlled phase 2/3 trial of AZD1222 (ChAdOx1 nCoV-19) in healthy adults. For TCRbeta chain sequencing, PBMC samples were collected from trial participants at day 0 and at day 28 after the second dose.

The TCR was taken from an adult who received the AZD1222 COVID-19 vaccine. The chain is made from TRBV3-1 (or the pseudogene TRBV3-2) and TRBJ1-2; 8 central bases correspond to TRBD1. The sequencing used peripheral blood, collected 28 days after the second AZD1222 dose. The nucleotide sequence reads TGTGCCAGCAGTCGGACAGGGCTCAACTATGGCTACACCTTC. It codes for CASSRTGLNYGYTF.